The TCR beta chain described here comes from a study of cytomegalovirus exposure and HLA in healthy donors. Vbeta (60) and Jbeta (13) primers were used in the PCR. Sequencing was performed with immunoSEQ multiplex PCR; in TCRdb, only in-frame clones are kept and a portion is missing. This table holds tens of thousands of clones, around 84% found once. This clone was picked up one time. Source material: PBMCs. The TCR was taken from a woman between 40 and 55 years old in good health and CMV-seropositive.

CDR3 bases: TGTGCCAGTAGGAAGCGGGAGGGCCGAGATACGCAGTATTTT. It encodes CASRKREGRDTQYF. This chain uses TRBV19 with TRBJ2-3; 10 nucleotides align to TRBD2. Germline V CDR1 and CDR2: LNHDA, SQIVND (reference sequence). The CDR3 consists of 14 residues. The V segment lost 6 bases and the J segment 5 bases; nucleotides outside the gene matches: 5.